A single sample gave rise to the 11 T cell receptor beta chains below, sequenced in a study of T cells after yellow fever vaccination. TCRdb reanalysed the 5' RACE reads using MiXCR and keeps one entry per CDR3 protein. The repertoire holds around 100,000 distinct CDR3 sequences, with 8.4% as singletons. The source was CD8+ T cells sorted from PBMCs, collected 45 days after the yellow fever booster vaccination. These receptors were obtained from a man aged 25 to 40 who received the YFV17D yellow fever vaccine.

The chain is built from TRBV5-3 and TRBJ1-5, with 8 bases lining up with TRBD1. TRBV5-3 is an ORF, with its function uncertain. The CDR3 spans 14 residues. The ends lost 4 bases at V and 6 bases at J; junction bases unmatched: 6. CDR3 bases: TGTGCCAGAAGCGAAGGACAGGGCTTTCAGCCCCAGCATTTT. Protein product: CARSEGQGFQPQHF.

There are many counts of this clonotype. The rearrangement links TRBV29-1 to TRBJ2-1; D unclear. This CDR3 is built from 14 residues. Germline assignment: CDR1 SQVTM and CDR2 ANQGSEA. The V end was cut by 2 bases, the J end by 0 bases, with 8 bases between. The CDR3 protein is CSVEYVSSYNEQFF. The CDR3 DNA reads as TGCAGCGTTGAATACGTTAGCTCCTACAATGAGCAGTTCTTC.

The chain has TRBV6-5 and TRBJ2-7; TRBD2 is a possible D gene (5 bases). Trimming cost V 10 bases and J 2 bases, with 15 bases left between them. CDR3 length equals 13 residues. The germline V gene encodes CDR1 MNHEY and CDR2 SVGAGI. In nucleotides, the CDR3 is TGTGCCACCGGGCCTAGCTATACCTACGAGCAGTACTTC. Protein: CATGPSYTYEQYF.

This clonotype was picked up many times. The chain joins TRBV27 to TRBJ2-7, with 8 bases matching TRBD1. Germline CDR1 is MNHEY and CDR2 is SMNVEV (reference sequence). The ends lost 3 bases at V and 2 bases at J; junction bases unmatched: 6. The length of the CDR3 is 15 residues. DNA for the CDR3: TGTGCCAGCAGTTTTACCGGGACAGGACCCTACGAGCAGTACTTC. Translation: CASSFTGTGPYEQYF.

In its sample, this clonotype was seen many times. V and J are TRBV7-9 and TRBJ2-3; no firm D call. The CDR3 consists of 14 residues. Germline V CDR1 and CDR2: SEHNR, FQNEAQ (reference sequence). Trimming removed 1 base from V and 7 bases from J, with 12 bases in between. The CDR3 loop is CASSLDPGPHTQYF. CDR3 sequence (DNA): TGTGCCAGCAGCTTAGATCCCGGACCACATACGCAGTATTTT.

The sample holds a few counts of this clonotype. V gene TRBV3-1 combines with J gene TRBJ2-1; possibly TRBD2 for D (5 bases). The germline V and J ends were trimmed by 0 bases and 4 bases, with 13 bases remaining between them. Germline CDR1 reads LGHDT; CDR2 reads YNNKEL (reference sequence). This CDR3 is built from 16 residues. In nucleotides, the CDR3 is TGTGCCAGCAGCCAAGACGAGGGAGTGCTTTACAATGAGCAGTTCTTC. This sequence encodes CASSQDEGVLYNEQFF.

This clonotype appeared many times. The chain has TRBV29-1 and TRBJ2-7, with a weak D call TRBD2 (5 bases). There are 12 residues in the CDR3. V was shortened by 5 bases and J by 0 bases, with 8 bases between the two germline ends. Germline V CDR1 and CDR2: SQVTM, ANQGSEA. The CDR3 sequence: CSVSRDSYEQYF. The CDR3 DNA sequence: TGCAGCGTTTCGAGGGACTCCTACGAGCAGTACTTC.

The table lists this clonotype with many counts. The chain uses TRBV27 and TRBJ2-5, with D uncertain. Trimming shortened V by 5 bases and J by 5 bases, and 15 bases separated the two germline ends. The CDR3 totals 14 residues. The V gene's germline CDR1 is MNHEY and CDR2 SMNVEV (reference sequence). This chain's CDR3 is CASSTEPLGETQYF. CDR3 nucleotides: TGTGCCAGCAGTACCGAACCCCTGGGGGAGACCCAGTACTTC.

There are a few counts of this clonotype. The chain combines TRBV6-2 or TRBV6-3 with TRBJ2-7; D perhaps matches TRBD2 (6 bases). V was shortened by 8 bases and J by 2 bases, with 22 bases between the two germline ends. This CDR3 spans 16 amino acids. The germline CDR1 and CDR2 sequences are MNHEY and SVGEGT. The CDR3 is CASETGGDFLTYEQYF. The CDR3 coding sequence is TGTGCCAGCGAGACCGGGGGAGACTTTCTGACCTACGAGCAGTACTTC.

This clonotype was seen repeatedly, ten times or more. This rearrangement joins TRBV11-2 to TRBJ2-3, with D possibly TRBD2 on 5 matching bases. V lost 6 bases and J 8 bases, leaving 18 bases between the germline ends. CDR1 SGHAT and CDR2 FQNNGV come from the germline V gene. The CDR3 is made up of 14 amino acids. CDR3 in amino acids: CASSLRADRATQYF. Here the CDR3 DNA reads TGTGCCAGCAGTCTAAGAGCGGATCGGGCTACGCAGTATTTT.

This clonotype has more than one count but fewer than ten. V and J are TRBV6-5 and TRBJ2-7; possibly TRBD2 for D (5 bases). This CDR3 has 13 residues. V shed 7 bases and J shed 4 bases, with 14 bases lying between them. The germline gives CDR1 MNHEY, CDR2 SVGAGI. CDR3 in DNA: TGTGCCAGCAATCAACGGGGTAATTACGAGCAGTACTTC. Translation: CASNQRGNYEQYF.